The entry below describes one TCR beta chain. This entry comes from a study of blood T cell repertoires in COVID-19. In germline, CDR1 is LGHNT, CDR2 FRNRAP. The CDR3 spans 12 residues. V was pared by 1 base and J by 10 bases, with 0 bases of the junction left unmatched. The repertoire was sequenced with immunoSEQ multiplex PCR; TCRdb's copy has only in-frame clones and lacks some. This sample has about 200,000 clones, with approximately 86% found just once. The V and J genes are TRBV12-5 and TRBJ1-1; 10 bases map to TRBD1. The clonotype comes from a man between 60 and 75 years old with COVID-19, enrolled during active disease. What was sequenced was peripheral blood. This CDR3 is CASGLGDRGAFF. In DNA form, the CDR3 reads TGTGCTAGTGGTTTGGGGGACAGGGGAGCTTTCTTT. Based on the CDR3 plus reference TRBV12-5 and TRBJ1-1, the full variable domain is DARVTQTPRHKVTEMGQEVTMRCQPILGHNTVFWYRQTMMQGLELLAYFRNRAPLDDSGMPKDRFSAEMPDATLATLKIQPSEPRDSAVYFCASGLGDRGAFFGQGTRLTVV.